The 23 T cell receptor beta chains presented below share a single source sample, sequenced in a study of blood T cell repertoires in COVID-19. The protocol was immunoSEQ multiplex PCR, while the TCRdb copy is restricted to in-frame clones and leaves out a portion. This sample has around 60,000 clones; over 70% occur once, and the top ten carry about 32%. Sequencing input: peripheral blood. The receptor set was obtained from a human donor in a cohort sampled during active COVID-19.

This clone was observed a handful of times. The CDR3 reads CASSHGQGREKLFF. In DNA form, the CDR3 reads TGTGCCAGCTCACACGGACAGGGGCGGGAAAAACTGTTTTTT. The chain couples TRBV18 to TRBJ1-4; TRBD1 matches at 9 bases. Germline V lookup: CDR1 KGHSH, CDR2 LQKENI. The CDR3 consists of 14 residues. J was trimmed by 8 bases and V by 4 bases; bases with no gene match: 5.

The chain joins TRBV14 to TRBJ1-2; D remains ambiguous. The germline CDR1 and CDR2 sequences are SGHDN and FVKESK. This CDR3 is 12 amino acids long. V dropped 2 bases and J dropped 8 bases, with 9 bases sitting between them. The CDR3 loop reads CASSQNPGGYTF. The CDR3 DNA sequence: TGTGCCAGCAGCCAAAACCCGGGAGGCTACACCTTC.

The rearrangement joins TRBV19 to TRBJ2-1, with 8 bases matching TRBD1. The CDR3 totals 14 residues. Looked up from germline, CDR1 is LNHDA and CDR2 is SQIVND (reference sequence). V was clipped by 10 bases and J by 8 bases; unmatched bases: 13. The CDR3: CANRRQGAVDEQFF. The CDR3 coding sequence is TGTGCCAACCGTCGGCAGGGGGCAGTTGATGAGCAGTTCTTC. Using reference TRBV19 and TRBJ2-1 for the parts outside the CDR3, the full variable domain is DGGITQSPKYLFRKEGQNVTLSCEQNLNHDAMYWYRQDPGQGLRLIYYSQIVNDFQKGDIAEGYSVSREKKESFPLTVTSAQKNPTAFYLCANRRQGAVDEQFFGPGTRLTVL.

The V gene is TRBV5-1, the J gene TRBJ2-3; D possibly corresponds to TRBD2 (7 bases). CDR3 length equals 16 residues. CDR1 and CDR2 (germline): SGHRS, YFSETQ. V lost 0 bases to trimming and J lost 4 bases, with 15 bases between them. The CDR3 sequence: CASSLGRGGGPDTQYF. CDR3 nucleotides: TGCGCCAGCAGCTTGGGTAGGGGAGGGGGTCCAGATACGCAGTATTTT.

V usage is TRBV21-1 and J usage is TRBJ2-7; TRBD1 was called by the table and not checked on the DNA. TRBV21-1 is classified as a pseudogene. The CDR3 sequence is 16 residues long. CDR3 in DNA: TGTGCCAGCAGCAAGGGCATACAGGGGGCGCGCGGCGAGCAGTACTTC. This codes for CASSKGIQGARGEQYF.

This clone was detected ten times or more. The CDR3 nucleotides read TGTGCCAGCAGCTTTTCGGGAGAAGCTTTCTTT. This encodes CASSFSGEAFF. This rearrangement joins TRBV5-6 to TRBJ1-1; no reliable D call. Germline values: CDR1 SGHDT, CDR2 YYEEEE. The V end lost 2 bases, the J end lost 8 bases, and 7 bases lay between the germline ends. The CDR3 covers 11 residues.

This chain connects TRBV2 to TRBJ1-4; tentatively, D is TRBD1 (5 bases). Trimming removed 10 bases from V and 3 bases from J, with 12 bases in between. This CDR3 comprises 13 residues. Germline CDR1 SNHLY, CDR2 FYNNEI. The CDR3 loop is CATAGTSNEKLFF. DNA of the CDR3: TGTGCCACCGCAGGGACTTCTAATGAAAAACTGTTTTTT.

The chain links TRBV5-1 to TRBJ2-2; TRBD2 matches 8 bases. CDR3 length: 17 amino acids. The V gene's germline CDR1 is SGHRS and CDR2 YFSETQ. The V segment lost 4 bases and the J segment 5 bases; nucleotides outside the gene matches: 13. The CDR3 region has the DNA TGCGCCAGCAGCGTTGAAGCGGGAGAGGTTTTTACCGGGGAGCTGTTTTTT. The encoded protein is CASSVEAGEVFTGELFF.

This chain links TRBV19 with TRBJ2-3, with TRBD2 identical over 13 bases. The J segment lost 3 bases and the V segment lost 3 bases, leaving 3 bases of the junction unmatched. The CDR3 is 16 residues long. Germline CDR1 LNHDA, CDR2 SQIVND (reference sequence). The DNA of the CDR3 is TGTGCCAGTAGTATCCAGACTAGCGGGGGGACAGATACGCAGTATTTT. Amino acid sequence: CASSIQTSGGTDTQYF.

The chain joins TRBV29-1 to TRBJ1-4; no clear D. The CDR3 totals 14 residues. Looked up from germline, CDR1 is SQVTM and CDR2 is ANQGSEA. Trimming pared 7 bases from V and 7 bases from J, leaving 19 bases between. CDR3 nucleotide sequence: TGCAGCGACCTGCCCGTATCGGGGAGTGAAAAACTGTTTTTT. It translates to CSDLPVSGSEKLFF. Complete variable domain (other parts from reference TRBV29-1 and TRBJ1-4): SAVISQKPSRDICQRGTSLTIQCQVDSQVTMMFWYRQQPGQSLTLIATANQGSEATYESGFVIDKFPISRPNLTFSTLTVSNMSPEDSSIYLCSDLPVSGSEKLFFGSGTQLSVL.

In its sample, this clone was seen once. The J gene is TRBJ1-2, the V gene TRBV20-1; tentative D call: TRBD1 (6 bases). The CDR3 spans 13 residues. Looked up from germline, CDR1 is DFQATT and CDR2 is SNEGSKA (reference sequence). Between the trimmed V and J ends, which lost 5 bases and 4 bases, there was a span of 14 bases. CDR3 in DNA: TGCAGTGCTCGTGGACAGTCGGTCTATGGCTACACCTTC. Translating it yields CSARGQSVYGYTF.

This chain joins TRBV18 and TRBJ1-2, with 8 bases that match TRBD1. CDR1 KGHSH and CDR2 LQKENI come from the germline V gene. CDR3 length: 16 amino acids. V lost 6 bases to trimming and J lost 1 base; unmatched junction nucleotides: 10. This CDR3 is CASSPPGTGFNYGYTF. For the CDR3, the DNA is TGTGCCAGCTCGCCGCCCGGGACAGGTTTTAACTATGGCTACACCTTC.

The chain couples TRBV7-2 to TRBJ2-7; TRBD1 agrees at 10 bases. J gave up 3 bases and V 3 bases, and 5 bases lay outside the gene matches. This CDR3 comprises 15 residues. Germline V lookup: CDR1 SGHTA, CDR2 FQGNSA. The CDR3 sequence is CASSFIGDRGYEQYF. Here the CDR3 DNA reads TGTGCCAGCAGCTTCATAGGGGACAGGGGCTACGAGCAGTACTTC.

This clone was seen many times. The J gene is TRBJ1-2, the V gene TRBV9; maybe TRBD1 (5 bases). V was shortened by 10 bases and J by 4 bases, with 8 bases between the two germline ends. Germline CDR1 SGDLS, CDR2 YYNGEE. This CDR3 is 10 amino acids long. DNA for the CDR3: TGTGCCTCCGGGGGCTATGGCTACACCTTC. It yields the protein CASGGYGYTF.

This clone came up a few times. The chain carries TRBV2 and TRBJ1-2; 7 bases are shared with TRBD1. The CDR3 length is 16 residues. Germline V lookup: CDR1 SNHLY, CDR2 FYNNEI. The V segment lost 5 bases and the J segment 5 bases; nucleotides outside the gene matches: 14. CDR3 coding DNA: TGTGCCAGCAGTACCCCATACAGGGGAAAGGGGTATGGCTACACCTTC. Translated, it gives CASSTPYRGKGYGYTF.

This clone was detected once. This sequence joins TRBV27 and TRBJ2-5; TRBD2 agrees at 12 bases. The germline gives CDR1 MNHEY, CDR2 SMNVEV (reference sequence). The CDR3 runs to 17 residues. With V trimmed by 6 bases and J by 2 bases, 10 bases remained unmatched. CDR3 coding DNA: TGTGCCAGCAGCCGCGGACGGACTAGCGGGGATCAAGAGACCCAGTACTTC. This gives the protein CASSRGRTSGDQETQYF.

The rearrangement links TRBV5-1 to TRBJ2-6; the D gene is possibly TRBD2 (6 bases). The V and J ends lost 3 bases and 0 bases respectively, with 22 bases between them. This CDR3 comprises 20 residues. Germline V gene lookup returns CDR1 SGHRS and CDR2 YFSETQ. CDR3 sequence: CASSSPEGGRLSSGANVLTF. CDR3 in DNA: TGCGCCAGCAGCTCCCCGGAGGGAGGTCGCCTAAGCTCTGGGGCCAACGTCCTGACTTTC.

The chain combines TRBV7-2 with TRBJ1-4, with a weak D call TRBD1 (6 bases). V lost 0 bases and J 7 bases, leaving 18 bases between the germline ends. CDR1 and CDR2 from the germline V gene are SGHTA and FQGNSA. The CDR3 runs 17 residues. The CDR3 spells CASSLAGGRSRGEKLFF. Here the CDR3 DNA reads TGTGCCAGCAGCTTAGCCGGGGGGAGAAGCAGGGGTGAAAAACTGTTTTTT.

The CDR3 spells CASSLLRIHSPLHF. DNA for the CDR3: TGTGCCAGCAGCTTACTCAGGATTCATTCACCCCTCCACTTT. V usage is TRBV7-9 and J usage is TRBJ1-6; D remains ambiguous. CDR1 is SEHNR, CDR2 FQNEAQ, per germline (reference sequence). Trimming pared 2 bases from V and 8 bases from J, leaving 10 bases between. The CDR3 is 14 residues long.

The CDR3 nucleotides read TGTGCCAGCAGCTTAAATTACAGGGAAGTCACTGAAGCTTTCTTT. This codes for CASSLNYREVTEAFF. The V gene is TRBV7-2, the J gene TRBJ1-1; D is perhaps TRBD1 (6 bases). Germline assignment: CDR1 SGHTA and CDR2 FQGNSA. This CDR3 spans 15 amino acids. The V gene lost 2 bases and the J gene lost 4 bases, with 14 bases spanning the gap.

The chain couples TRBV5-1 to TRBJ1-2, with TRBD1 matching 7 bases. The CDR3 runs 14 residues. Trimming removed 0 bases from V and 4 bases from J; junction bases left unmatched: 3. In germline, CDR1 is SGHRS, CDR2 YFSETQ. CDR3 DNA: TGCGCCAGCAGCTTGGGACAGGGCCTCTATGGCTACACCTTC. It specifies CASSLGQGLYGYTF.

V is TRBV7-2 and J is TRBJ1-2, with D hard to call. Germline V CDR1 and CDR2: SGHTA, FQGNSA. V gave up 5 bases and J gave up 4 bases, with 11 bases separating them. There are 13 residues in the CDR3. The CDR3 protein is CASSLMGGYGYTF. The CDR3 nucleotides are TGTGCCAGCAGCCTGATGGGAGGCTATGGCTACACCTTC.

V and J are TRBV9 and TRBJ2-6; the D gene is possibly TRBD1 (6 bases). This CDR3 is 16 amino acids long. In germline, CDR1 is SGDLS, CDR2 YYNGEE. With 0 bases removed from V and 5 bases from J, the gap between germline ends came to 12 bases. The CDR3 DNA follows: TGTGCCAGCAGCGTAGGAGGGGGACATTGGGCCAACGTCCTGACTTTC. This codes for CASSVGGGHWANVLTF.